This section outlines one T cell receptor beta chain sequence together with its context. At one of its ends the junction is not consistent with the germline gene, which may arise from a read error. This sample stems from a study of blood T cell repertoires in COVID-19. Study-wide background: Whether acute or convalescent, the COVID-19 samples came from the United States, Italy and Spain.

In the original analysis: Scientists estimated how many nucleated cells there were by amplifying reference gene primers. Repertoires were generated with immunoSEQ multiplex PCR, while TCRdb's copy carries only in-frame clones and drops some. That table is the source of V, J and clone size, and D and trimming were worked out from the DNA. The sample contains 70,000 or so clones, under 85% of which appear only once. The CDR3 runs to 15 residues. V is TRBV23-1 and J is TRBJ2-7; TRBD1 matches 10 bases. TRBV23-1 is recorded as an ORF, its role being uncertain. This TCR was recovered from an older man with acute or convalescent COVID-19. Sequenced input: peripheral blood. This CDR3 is CASSQGGQGSSEQYF. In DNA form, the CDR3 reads TGCGCCAGCAGTCAGGGGGGACAGGGGTCCTCCGAGCAGTACTTC.